The text below deals with one T cell receptor beta chain. Its antigen remains unidentified. Both 60 Vbeta primers and 13 Jbeta primers went into the PCR. Original methodology: Tens of millions of unique TCR beta chains, roughly 11 million of them shared, were counted by a later analysis. TCRdb's copy holds only in-frame clones and misses some; the assay was immunoSEQ multiplex PCR. That table furnishes V, J and clone size, whereas the DNA furnished D and trimming. The sample consists of about 120,000 clones, over 65% of them appearing once. The CDR3 length is 14 residues. Germline CDR1 reads SGDLS; CDR2 reads YYNGEE. The ends were cut back, 6 bases at V and 9 bases at J, with 19 bases in the middle. This record comes from a study of cytomegalovirus exposure and HLA in healthy donors. Whole-study findings and limits: HLA allele associations emerged for roughly 17,000 TCR beta sequences in a later analysis, at 0.05 false discovery rate. Through in vitro validation, three CMV-associated chains were shown to be specific for CMV antigens.

What was sequenced was PBMCs. The chain is built from TRBV9 and TRBJ2-1; a possible D gene is TRBD1 (5 bases). This sequence originates from a woman between 18 and 29 years old in good health and CMV-seronegative. Written as DNA, the CDR3 is TGTGCCAGCACCCCAGGCGAAGGGGTAGGTGAGCAGTTCTTC. Translating gives CASTPGEGVGEQFF.